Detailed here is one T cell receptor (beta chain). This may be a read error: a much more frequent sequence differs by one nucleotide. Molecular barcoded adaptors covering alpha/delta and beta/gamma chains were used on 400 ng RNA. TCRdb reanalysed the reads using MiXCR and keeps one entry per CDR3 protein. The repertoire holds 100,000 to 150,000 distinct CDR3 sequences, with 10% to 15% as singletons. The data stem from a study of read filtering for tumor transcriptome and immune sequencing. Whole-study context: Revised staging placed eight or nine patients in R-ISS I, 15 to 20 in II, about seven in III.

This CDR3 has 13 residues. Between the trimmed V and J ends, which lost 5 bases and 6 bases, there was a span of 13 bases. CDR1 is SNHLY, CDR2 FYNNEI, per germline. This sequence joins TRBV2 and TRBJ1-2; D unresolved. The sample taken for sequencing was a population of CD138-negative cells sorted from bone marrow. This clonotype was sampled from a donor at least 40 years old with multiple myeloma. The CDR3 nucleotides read TGTGCCAGCAGTTGGCAGCGAAACCATGGCTACACCTTC. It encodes CASSWQRNHGYTF.